This T cell receptor beta chain was recorded in a study of persistence of HIV-infected CD4 T cells. Study information: CD4+ T cells responding to CMV or HIV-1 Gag were isolated.

The stimulus was lysate of CMV-infected fibroblasts, about 10 ug/mL. Sorted nonresponding memory CD4+ T cells were CD40L-negative, CD69-negative, CD45RO-high. The immunoSEQ assay was version 4, run in survey mode. Here immunoSEQ multiplex PCR was the method, and the copy in TCRdb shows in-frame clones only, minus some. The table has 25,000 to 30,000 clones, approximately 78% seen once. Notes on this clone: As yet, its antigen is unknown.

J gave up 5 bases and V 1 base, and 4 bases lay outside the gene matches. The CDR3 length is 15 residues. Germline CDR1 SGHRS, CDR2 YFSETQ. The sample consisted of CD4+ T cells sorted from PBMCs after roughly 19-hour stimulation, taken from a patient who received antiretroviral therapy. The sequence came from an adult man with HIV who was CMV-seropositive. The chain uses TRBV5-1 and TRBJ2-1, with 9 bases identical to TRBD2. CDR3 residues: CASSLRPSGDNEQFF. The CDR3 coding sequence is TGCGCCAGCAGCTTGCGGCCTAGCGGGGACAATGAGCAGTTCTTC. Full variable domain (missing parts from reference TRBV5-1 and TRBJ2-1): KAGVTQTPRYLIKTRGQQVTLSCSPISGHRSVSWYQQTPGQGLQFLFEYFSETQRNKGNFPGRFSGRQFSNSRSEMNVSTLELGDSALYLCASSLRPSGDNEQFFGPGTRLTVL.